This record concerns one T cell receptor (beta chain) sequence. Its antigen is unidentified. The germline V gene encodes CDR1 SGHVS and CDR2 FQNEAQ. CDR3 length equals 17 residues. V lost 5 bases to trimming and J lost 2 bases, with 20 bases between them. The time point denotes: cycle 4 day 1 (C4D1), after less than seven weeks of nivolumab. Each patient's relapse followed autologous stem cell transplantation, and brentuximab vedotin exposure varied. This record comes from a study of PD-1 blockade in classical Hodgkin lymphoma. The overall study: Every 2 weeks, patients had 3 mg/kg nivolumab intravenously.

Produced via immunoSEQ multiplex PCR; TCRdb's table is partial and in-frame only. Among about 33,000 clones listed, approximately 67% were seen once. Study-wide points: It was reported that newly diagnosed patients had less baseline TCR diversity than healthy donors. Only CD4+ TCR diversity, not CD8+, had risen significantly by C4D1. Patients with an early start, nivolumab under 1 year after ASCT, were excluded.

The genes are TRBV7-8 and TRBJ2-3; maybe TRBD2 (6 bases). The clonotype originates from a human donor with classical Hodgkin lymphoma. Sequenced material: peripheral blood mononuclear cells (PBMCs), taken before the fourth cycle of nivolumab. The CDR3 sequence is CASSPPRGRPHTDTQYF. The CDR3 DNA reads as TGTGCCAGCAGCCCTCCAAGAGGGAGGCCCCACACAGATACGCAGTATTTT.